These T cell receptor beta chains were read from a single sample in a study of cytomegalovirus exposure and HLA in healthy donors. Using immunoSEQ multiplex PCR, the repertoire was profiled, and TCRdb retains in-frame clones only, with some absent. The data show approximately 90,000 clones, less than 8% seen once. The material sequenced was PBMCs. The origin of the receptors is a man between 45 and 60 years old in good health and CMV-seronegative. CDR3s include the opening cysteine and the closing phenylalanine or tryptophan.

TRBJ1-1 TRBV27 CASSLGQAMNTEAFF
TRBJ2-2 TRBV11-3 CASASGSGGELFF
TRBJ2-2 TRBV6-5 CASSYPAGGTGGELFF
TRBJ1-5 TRBV11-2 CASSLGDYSNQPQHF
TRBJ1-5 TRBV5-5 CASSLGGGFGDQPQHF
TRBJ1-5 TRBV19 CASSIFFESNQPQHF
TRBJ1-5 TRBV7-8 CASSLVPVRNQPQHF
TRBJ1-1 TRBV28 CASSLRPGQGTTEAFF
TRBJ2-7 TRBV6-5 CASRAGQGYEQYF
TRBJ1-2 TRBV7-9 CASSSRTGNYGYTF
TRBJ2-6 TRBV5-4 CASSAGTTLWVANVLTF
TRBJ2-2 TRBV5-6 CASRQEGARTGELFF
TRBJ2-5 TRBV6-1 CASSEASGEETQYF
TRBJ2-2 TRBV5-1 CASSPRTSGVNTGELFF
TRBJ2-7 TRBV28 CASSLPSNRAVEQYF
TRBJ2-7 TRBV11-2 CASSLGGSYEQYF
TRBJ2-3 TRBV5-6 CASSLGAGGVTDTQYF
TRBJ2-2 TRBV2 CASSPRPRGYTGELFF
TRBJ2-3 TRBV5-6 CASSLISDTQYF
TRBJ1-1 TRBV28 CASSPTGQGPRSTEAFF
TRBJ1-2 TRBV9 CASSPTPGQGVDGYTF
TRBJ2-5 TRBV4-3 CASSQDYPGTGFETQYF
TRBJ1-6 TRBV9 CASGRDSHSPLHF
TRBJ2-5 TRBV10-3 CAISELQGQGGTQYF
TRBJ1-1 TRBV9 CASSVAAGDTEAFF
TRBJ2-3 TRBV7-3 CASSYWGGEDTQYF
TRBJ2-7 TRBV19 CASSLRQGHGPAEQYF
TRBJ2-7 TRBV6-6 CASSYETGPAGYF
TRBJ2-6 TRBV5-1 CASNEERGPGANVLTF
TRBJ2-7 TRBV28 CASSLRGAGQYF
TRBJ2-6 TRBV19 CASTAGELAGANVLTF
TRBJ2-1 TRBV5-1 CASSRDSSYNEQFF
TRBJ1-4 TRBV7-9 CASSSYDSNEKLFF